A single sample is the source of the 18 T cell receptor beta chains below, sequenced in a study of T-cell reconstitution after alpha-beta-depleted transplantation in children. Unique molecular identifiers were built into the TCRbeta library. TCRdb called the PCR reads again in MiXCR, with one record for every CDR3 protein. The sample carries tens of thousands of distinct CDR3 sequences, approximately 46% recorded once. Specimen: PBMCs, mostly from graft donor cells, collected 360 days after TCRalphabeta/CD19-depleted stem cell transplant. Every receptor here comes from a male patient younger than 18 who had a stem cell transplant for acute lymphoblastic leukemia, so the T cells may come from the graft donor.

Here the CDR3 reads CASSMDHYNEQFF. For the CDR3, the DNA is TGTGCCAGCAGCATGGATCACTACAATGAGCAGTTCTTC. This chain links TRBV9 with TRBJ2-1; D not resolved. This CDR3 spans 13 amino acids. V gave up 4 bases and J gave up 3 bases, with 8 bases separating them. Germline V gene sequence: CDR1 SGDLS, CDR2 YYNGEE. The variable domain in full, completed from reference TRBV9 and TRBJ2-1, reads DSGVTQTPKHLITATGQRVTLRCSPRSGDLSVYWYQQSLDQGLQFLIQYYNGEERAKGNILERFSAQQFPDLHSELNLSSLELGDSALYFCASSMDHYNEQFFGPGTRLTVL.

V and J are TRBV6-2 or TRBV6-3 and TRBJ2-1; TRBD2 aligns across 9 bases. The CDR3 spans 15 residues. Per germline, CDR1 MNHEY and CDR2 SVGEGT. The V and J ends lost 4 bases and 8 bases, in that order; junction bases with no gene match: 9. CDR3: CASSFAGGGHYEQFF. CDR3 nucleotides: TGTGCCAGCAGTTTCGCGGGGGGGGGCCATTATGAGCAGTTCTTC.

This clonotype was recorded a few times. The chain couples TRBV7-2 to TRBJ2-2, with D maybe TRBD1 (5 bases). With 3 bases removed from V and 5 bases from J, the gap between germline ends came to 13 bases. Germline V gene lookup returns CDR1 SGHTA and CDR2 FQGNSA. This CDR3 comprises 15 residues. CDR3 sequence: CASSFSRTSTGELFF. The DNA for the CDR3 is TGTGCCAGCAGCTTCTCCCGGACAAGTACCGGGGAGCTGTTTTTT.

CDR3 loop: CSARVAGEQPQHF. DNA for the CDR3: TGCAGTGCTAGAGTTGCAGGGGAACAGCCCCAGCATTTT. The V call is TRBV20-1, the J call TRBJ1-5; perhaps TRBD1 as D (6 bases). V lost 1 base and J lost 7, with 11 bases in between. Germline V gene lookup returns CDR1 DFQATT and CDR2 SNEGSKA (reference sequence). The CDR3 consists of 13 residues.

The chain recombines TRBV27 with TRBJ1-1, with D maybe TRBD1 (5 bases). Trimming took off 6 bases at V and 5 bases at J, with 7 bases between the two ends. This CDR3 is 11 amino acids long. In germline, CDR1 is MNHEY, CDR2 SMNVEV (reference sequence). CDR3 amino acids: CASRGATEAFF. The CDR3 coding sequence is TGTGCCAGCAGAGGGGCAACTGAAGCTTTCTTT.

The chain carries TRBV20-1 and TRBJ2-7, with 11 bases aligning to TRBD2. There are 14 residues in the CDR3. J lost 2 bases, V lost 5 bases, and 5 bases had no gene match. Germline V lookup: CDR1 DFQATT, CDR2 SNEGSKA (reference sequence). The CDR3 region is CSAVGLADAYEQYF. CDR3 bases: TGCAGTGCTGTGGGACTAGCGGATGCCTACGAGCAGTACTTC.

The V and J genes are TRBV28 and TRBJ2-7; D not resolved. V lost 3 bases to trimming and J lost 0 bases, with 15 bases between them. The germline V gene has CDR1 MDHEN and CDR2 SYDVKM. The CDR3 has 16 amino acids. CDR3 in DNA: TGTGCCAGCAGTTTCGAGGCTATCGGGCTCTCCTACGAGCAGTACTTC. It specifies CASSFEAIGLSYEQYF.

V and J are TRBV29-1 and TRBJ2-2, with D possibly TRBD1 on 6 matching bases. Germline V gene sequence: CDR1 SQVTM, CDR2 ANQGSEA. The CDR3 runs to 14 residues. The germline V and J ends were trimmed by 8 bases and 2 bases, with 15 bases remaining between them. CDR3 sequence: CSHDGGSNTGELFF. For the CDR3, the DNA is TGCAGCCACGATGGGGGCTCCAACACCGGGGAGCTGTTTTTT.

This clonotype was seen only a few times. The chain combines TRBV29-1 with TRBJ2-7, with D possibly being TRBD2 (6 bases). CDR3 length equals 14 residues. V was shortened by 8 bases and J by 5 bases, with 22 bases between the two germline ends. CDR1 is SQVTM, CDR2 ANQGSEA, per germline. The CDR3, as DNA: TGCAGCCCATTTGGGCTTCGGGAGTCCCACGAGCAGTACTTC. Residues: CSPFGLRESHEQYF.

The V call is TRBV7-2, the J call TRBJ1-1; the match to TRBD1 covers 7 bases. The CDR3 sequence is 15 residues long. After removal of 1 base from V and 4 bases from J, the junction contained 6 bases not matched to a gene. Germline V gene lookup returns CDR1 SGHTA and CDR2 FQGNSA. The DNA of the CDR3 is TGTGCCAGCAGCTTAGATCCGGACAGGCTCACTGAAGCTTTCTTT. Its protein is CASSLDPDRLTEAFF. The full variable domain, its missing parts supplied by reference TRBV7-2 and TRBJ1-1, is GAGVSQSPSNKVTEKGKDVELRCDPISGHTALYWYRQSLGQGLEFLIYFQGNSAPDKSGLPSDRFSAERTGGSVSTLTIQRTQQEDSAVYLCASSLDPDRLTEAFFGQGTRLTVV.

V gene TRBV27 combines with J gene TRBJ1-6, with D hard to call. Looked up from germline, CDR1 is MNHEY and CDR2 is SMNVEV (reference sequence). The CDR3 has 13 residues. Between the trimmed V and J ends, which lost 0 bases and 7 bases, there was a span of 4 bases. The CDR3: CASSLSLNSPLHF. In DNA form, the CDR3 reads TGTGCCAGCAGTTTATCCCTAAATTCACCCCTCCACTTT.

The genes are TRBV12-3 or TRBV12-4 and TRBJ2-5; TRBD2 is a possible D gene (6 bases). V lost 3 bases to trimming and J lost 4 bases, with 15 bases between them. The length of the CDR3 is 15 residues. CDR3 sequence (DNA): TGTGCCAGCAGTTTCGGGGGAATTGGGGGAGAGACCCAGTACTTC. This sequence encodes CASSFGGIGGETQYF.

V gene TRBV12-3 or TRBV12-4 combines with J gene TRBJ2-2; 7 bases map to TRBD2. The CDR3 is 16 amino acids. With V trimmed by 6 bases and J by 5 bases, 12 bases remained unmatched. The CDR3 DNA reads TGTGCCAGCAGGGTACTTGGGGGGGTTGGAACCGGGGAGCTGTTTTTT. Its protein is CASRVLGGVGTGELFF.

This clonotype was recorded only once. The gene calls are TRBV7-8 and TRBJ2-1; 7 positions match TRBD1. The germline CDR1 and CDR2 sequences are SGHVS and FQNEAQ. This CDR3 comprises 15 residues. V was clipped by 0 bases and J by 5 bases; unmatched bases: 4. CDR3 sequence (DNA): TGTGCCAGCAGCTTAGCAGGGGGCTTTCACAATGAGCAGTTCTTC. It translates to CASSLAGGFHNEQFF.

The chain has TRBV28 and TRBJ2-3; the D gene is possibly TRBD2 (6 bases). Germline-derived CDR1 and CDR2 are MDHEN and SYDVKM. V was trimmed by 2 bases and J by 2 bases, leaving 14 bases between them. This CDR3 has 16 residues. CDR3 sequence (DNA): TGTGCCAGCAGTTTACCGGGAGTCTCACACACAGATACGCAGTATTTT. Protein product: CASSLPGVSHTDTQYF.

This clonotype occurred a few times. The DNA of the CDR3 is TGTGCCAGCAGCGTAGCGGGGGCTAGCGGGACCGGGGAGCTGTTTTTT. Translation gives CASSVAGASGTGELFF. The rearrangement uses TRBV9 and TRBJ2-2, with 8 bases aligning to TRBD2. The germline CDR1 and CDR2 sequences are SGDLS and YYNGEE. The CDR3 is made up of 16 amino acids. The trim removed 0 bases at V and 5 bases at J, leaving 6 bases unmatched. Complete variable domain (other parts from reference TRBV9 and TRBJ2-2): DSGVTQTPKHLITATGQRVTLRCSPRSGDLSVYWYQQSLDQGLQFLIQYYNGEERAKGNILERFSAQQFPDLHSELNLSSLELGDSALYFCASSVAGASGTGELFFGEGSRLTVL.

This clonotype turned up a few times. The chain uses TRBV7-9 and TRBJ1-1; a possible D gene is TRBD1 (5 bases). V lost 4 bases and J lost 3, with 15 bases in between. The CDR3 spans 15 residues. Germline lookup yields CDR1 SEHNR and CDR2 FQNEAQ (reference sequence). The DNA for the CDR3 is TGTGCCAGCAGCTCGTGGGGGTTGAGGGACACTGAAGCTTTCTTT. Residues: CASSSWGLRDTEAFF.

This clonotype has at least ten counts. The CDR3 loop reads CSARRANTGELFF. CDR3 in DNA: TGCAGTGCTAGACGAGCGAACACCGGGGAGCTGTTTTTT. The chain links TRBV20-1 to TRBJ2-2; no clear D gene. CDR1 is DFQATT and CDR2 is SNEGSKA in the germline V gene (reference sequence). Deletions cut 2 bases from V and 0 bases from J, with 4 bases between. The CDR3 consists of 13 residues.